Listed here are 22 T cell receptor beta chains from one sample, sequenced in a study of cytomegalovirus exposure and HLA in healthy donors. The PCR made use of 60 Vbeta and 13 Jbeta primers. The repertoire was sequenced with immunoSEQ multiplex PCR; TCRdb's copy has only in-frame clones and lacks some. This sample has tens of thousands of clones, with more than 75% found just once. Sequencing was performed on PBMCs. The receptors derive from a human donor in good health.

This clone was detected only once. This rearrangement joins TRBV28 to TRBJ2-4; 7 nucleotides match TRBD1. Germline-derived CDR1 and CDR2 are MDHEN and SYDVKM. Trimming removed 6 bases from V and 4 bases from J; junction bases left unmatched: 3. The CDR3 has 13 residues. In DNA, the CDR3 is TGTGCCAGCAGCGGGACAGCAAAAAACATTCAGTACTTC. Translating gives CASSGTAKNIQYF.

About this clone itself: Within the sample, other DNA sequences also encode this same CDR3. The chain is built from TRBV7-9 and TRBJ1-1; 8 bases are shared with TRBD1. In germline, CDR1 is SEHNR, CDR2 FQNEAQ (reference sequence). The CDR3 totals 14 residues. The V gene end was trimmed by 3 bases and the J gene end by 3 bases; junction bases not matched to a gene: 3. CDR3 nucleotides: TGTGCCAGCAGCTTCCAGGGACAGGACACTGAAGCTTTCTTT. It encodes CASSFQGQDTEAFF.

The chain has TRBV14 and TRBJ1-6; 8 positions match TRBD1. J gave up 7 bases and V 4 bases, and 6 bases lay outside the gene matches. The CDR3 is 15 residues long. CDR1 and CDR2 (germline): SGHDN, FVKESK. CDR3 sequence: CASSRIGQGNSPLHF. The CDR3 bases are TGTGCCAGCAGCCGAATCGGACAGGGAAATTCACCCCTCCACTTT.

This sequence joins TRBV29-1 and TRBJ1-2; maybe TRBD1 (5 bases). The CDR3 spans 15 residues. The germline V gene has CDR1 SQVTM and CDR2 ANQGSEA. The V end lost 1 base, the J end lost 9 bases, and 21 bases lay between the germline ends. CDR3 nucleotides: TGCAGCGTTGAAGGTGGAGGGGTCAGTTGGGCTAGCTACACCTTC. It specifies CSVEGGGVSWASYTF.

CDR3 in amino acids: CASSSTGGRYEQYF. Here the CDR3 DNA reads TGTGCCAGCAGCTCTACAGGGGGCAGATACGAGCAGTACTTC. The rearrangement links TRBV7-3 to TRBJ2-7; TRBD1 aligns across 9 bases. The CDR3 runs 14 residues. Germline V gene data show CDR1 as SGHTA and CDR2 as FQGTGA. Trimming took 4 bases from V and 4 from J; bases not matched to a gene: 5.

CDR3 DNA: TGCGCCAGCAGCCAAGGGGGGGGCCCTTGGCGGGGGGAGGATACGCAGTATTTT. Its translation is CASSQGGGPWRGEDTQYF. The chain joins TRBV4-1 to TRBJ2-3, with 8 nucleotides matching TRBD2. With 1 base clipped from V and 6 bases from J, the junction kept 15 bases outside the gene matches. This CDR3 is built from 18 residues. Germline loops: CDR1 MGHRA, CDR2 YSYEKL.

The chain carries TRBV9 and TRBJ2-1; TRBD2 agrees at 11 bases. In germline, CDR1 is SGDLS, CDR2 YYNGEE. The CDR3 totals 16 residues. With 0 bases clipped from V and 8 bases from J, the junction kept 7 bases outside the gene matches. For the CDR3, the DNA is TGTGCCAGCAGCGTAGCTCCGGCTAGCGGGAGGCATGAGCAGTTCTTC. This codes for CASSVAPASGRHEQFF.

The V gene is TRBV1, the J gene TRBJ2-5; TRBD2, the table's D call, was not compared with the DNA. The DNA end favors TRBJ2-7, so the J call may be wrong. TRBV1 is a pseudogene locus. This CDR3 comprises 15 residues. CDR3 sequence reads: CTSSQGISYAYEQYF. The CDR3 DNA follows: TGCACCAGCAGCCAAGGAATTAGTTACGCCTACGAGCAGTACTTC.

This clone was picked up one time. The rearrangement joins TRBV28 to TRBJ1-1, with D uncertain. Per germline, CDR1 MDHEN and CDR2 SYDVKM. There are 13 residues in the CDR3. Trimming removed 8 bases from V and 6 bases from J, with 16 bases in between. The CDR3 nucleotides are TGTGCCAGCCGGAGGCACACCCAGGCTGAAGCTTTCTTT. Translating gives CASRRHTQAEAFF.

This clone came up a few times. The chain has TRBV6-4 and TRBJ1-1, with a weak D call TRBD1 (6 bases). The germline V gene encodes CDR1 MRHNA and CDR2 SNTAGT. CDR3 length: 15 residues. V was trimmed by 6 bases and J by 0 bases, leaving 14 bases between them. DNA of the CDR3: TGTGCCAGCAGCGCGACCGGGACACTGAACACTGAAGCTTTCTTT. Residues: CASSATGTLNTEAFF.

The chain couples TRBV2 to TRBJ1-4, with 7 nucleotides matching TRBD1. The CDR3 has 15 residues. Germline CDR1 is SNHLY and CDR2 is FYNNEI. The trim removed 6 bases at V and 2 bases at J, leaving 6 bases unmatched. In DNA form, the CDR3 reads TGTGCCAGCAGGCCTACAGGGGTTACTAATGAAAAACTGTTTTTT. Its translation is CASRPTGVTNEKLFF.

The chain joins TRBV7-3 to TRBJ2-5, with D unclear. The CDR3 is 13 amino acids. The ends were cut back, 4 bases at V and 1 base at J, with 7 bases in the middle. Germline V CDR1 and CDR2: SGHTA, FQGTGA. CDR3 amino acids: CASSSSFQETQYF. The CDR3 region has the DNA TGTGCCAGCAGCTCTTCGTTCCAAGAGACCCAGTACTTC.

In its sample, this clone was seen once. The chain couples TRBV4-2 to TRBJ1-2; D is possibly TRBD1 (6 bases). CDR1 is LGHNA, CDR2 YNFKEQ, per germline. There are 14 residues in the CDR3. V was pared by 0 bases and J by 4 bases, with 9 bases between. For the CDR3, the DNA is TGTGCCAGCAGCCAAGAACAGGGCTCCTATGGCTACACCTTC. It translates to CASSQEQGSYGYTF.

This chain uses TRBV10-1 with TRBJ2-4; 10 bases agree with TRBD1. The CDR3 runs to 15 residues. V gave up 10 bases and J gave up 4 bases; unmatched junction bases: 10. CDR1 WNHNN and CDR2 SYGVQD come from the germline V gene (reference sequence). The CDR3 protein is CAKHRDRGEKNIQYF. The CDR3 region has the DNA TGCGCCAAACACCGGGACAGGGGCGAGAAAAACATTCAGTACTTC.

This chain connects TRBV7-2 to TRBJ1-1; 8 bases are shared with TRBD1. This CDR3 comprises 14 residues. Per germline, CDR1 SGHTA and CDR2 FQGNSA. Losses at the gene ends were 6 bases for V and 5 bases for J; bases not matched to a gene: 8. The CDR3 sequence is CASSYQGARTEAFF. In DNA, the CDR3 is TGTGCCAGCAGTTACCAGGGGGCGCGTACTGAAGCTTTCTTT.

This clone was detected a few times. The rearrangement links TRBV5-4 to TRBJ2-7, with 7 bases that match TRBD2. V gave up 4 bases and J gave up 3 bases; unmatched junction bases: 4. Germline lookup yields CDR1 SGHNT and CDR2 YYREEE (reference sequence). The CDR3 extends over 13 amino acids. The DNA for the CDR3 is TGTGCCAGCAGCCCCGGGACTAACTACGAGCAGTACTTC. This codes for CASSPGTNYEQYF.

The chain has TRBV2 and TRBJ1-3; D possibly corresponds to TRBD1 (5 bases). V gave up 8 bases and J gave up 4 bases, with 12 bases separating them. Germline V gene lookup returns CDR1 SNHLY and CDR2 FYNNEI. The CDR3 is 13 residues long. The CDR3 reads CASAGGYGNTIYF. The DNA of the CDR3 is TGTGCCAGCGCCGGGGGGTACGGAAACACCATATATTTT.

CDR3 nucleotide sequence: TGTGCCAGCAGCTTAGGGTCGGGGGAGGGTTTCTATGAGCAGTTCTTC. Amino acids: CASSLGSGEGFYEQFF. The gene calls are TRBV7-9 and TRBJ2-1; the match to TRBD2 covers 7 bases. This CDR3 spans 16 amino acids. Germline V gene sequence: CDR1 SEHNR, CDR2 FQNEAQ (reference sequence). Germline trimming cut 1 base from V and 8 bases from J; bases unmatched to any gene: 11.

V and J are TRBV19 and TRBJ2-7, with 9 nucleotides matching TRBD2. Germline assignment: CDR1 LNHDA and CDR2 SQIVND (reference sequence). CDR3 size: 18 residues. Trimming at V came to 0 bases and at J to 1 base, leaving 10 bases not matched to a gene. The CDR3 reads CASSIDPPGAGGSYEQYF. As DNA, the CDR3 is TGTGCCAGTAGTATAGATCCCCCGGGAGCGGGAGGATCCTACGAGCAGTACTTC.

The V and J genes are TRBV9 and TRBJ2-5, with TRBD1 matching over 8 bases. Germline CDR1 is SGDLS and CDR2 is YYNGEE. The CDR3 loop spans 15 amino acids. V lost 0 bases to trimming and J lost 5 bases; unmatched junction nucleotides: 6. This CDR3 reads CASSVDRDRGETQYF. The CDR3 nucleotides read TGTGCCAGCAGCGTAGACAGAGACAGGGGTGAGACCCAGTACTTC.

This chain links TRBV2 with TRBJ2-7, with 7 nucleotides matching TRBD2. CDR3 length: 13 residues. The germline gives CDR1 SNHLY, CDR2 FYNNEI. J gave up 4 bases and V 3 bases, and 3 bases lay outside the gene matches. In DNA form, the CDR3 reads TGTGCCAGCAGTGAGGGGGGGGTTTACGAGCAGTACTTC. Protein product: CASSEGGVYEQYF.

Written as DNA, the CDR3 is TGTGCCAGCAGTTACCAAGGGGGCGGAAATTCACCCCTCCACTTT. Its translation: CASSYQGGGNSPLHF. The rearrangement joins TRBV6-5 to TRBJ1-6, with TRBD1 identical over 7 bases. The trim removed 2 bases at V and 7 bases at J, leaving 5 bases unmatched. Germline V gene sequence: CDR1 MNHEY, CDR2 SVGAGI. This CDR3 is built from 15 residues.